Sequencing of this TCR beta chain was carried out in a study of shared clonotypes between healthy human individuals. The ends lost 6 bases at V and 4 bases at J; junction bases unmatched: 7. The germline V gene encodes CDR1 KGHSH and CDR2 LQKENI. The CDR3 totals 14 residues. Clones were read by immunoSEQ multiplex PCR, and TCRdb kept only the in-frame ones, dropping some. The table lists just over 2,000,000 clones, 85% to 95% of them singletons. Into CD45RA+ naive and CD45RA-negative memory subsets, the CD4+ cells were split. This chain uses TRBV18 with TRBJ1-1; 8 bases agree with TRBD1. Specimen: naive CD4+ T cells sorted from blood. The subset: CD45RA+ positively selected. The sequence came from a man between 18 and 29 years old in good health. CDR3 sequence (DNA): TGTGCCAGCTCCCTTACGACAGGGGTCACTGAAGCTTTCTTT. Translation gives CASSLTTGVTEAFF.